Below, 24 T cell receptor beta chains from the same sample are listed, as sequenced in a study of cytomegalovirus exposure and HLA in healthy donors. The PCR made use of 60 Vbeta and 13 Jbeta primers. TCRdb's copy holds only in-frame clones and misses some; the assay was immunoSEQ multiplex PCR. The sample carries roughly 180,000 clones, 75% to 85% recorded once. Input material: PBMCs. The source of these receptors is a woman between 50 and 59 years old in good health and CMV-seropositive.

The chain couples TRBV7-6 to TRBJ2-7; 7 nucleotides agree with TRBD1. Germline CDR1 is SGHVS and CDR2 is FNYEAQ. This CDR3 is built from 16 residues. V dropped 5 bases and J dropped 1; count of bases not matched to a gene: 11. The CDR3 nucleotides are TGTGCCAGCAGCAACCCCAGGACAGGTGGATCCTACGAGCAGTACTTC. This translates into CASSNPRTGGSYEQYF.

This clone was seen just once. The chain links TRBV7-3 to TRBJ2-2; no definite D call. Looked up from germline, CDR1 is SGHTA and CDR2 is FQGTGA. This CDR3 region has 13 residues. V gave up 2 bases and J gave up 6 bases, with 7 bases separating them. The CDR3 reads CASSLAGPGELFF. CDR3 DNA: TGTGCCAGCAGCTTAGCAGGCCCCGGGGAGCTGTTTTTT.

The rearrangement links TRBV5-1 to TRBJ1-6; possible D gene TRBD1, 6 bases. The CDR3 is made up of 15 amino acids. Trimming left V 2 bases short and J 6 bases short, with 12 bases between. Germline assignment: CDR1 SGHRS and CDR2 YFSETQ. The DNA of the CDR3 is TGCGCCAGCAGCTTATTAGGACAGTCTAATTCACCCCTCCACTTT. It specifies CASSLLGQSNSPLHF.

The table lists this clone with a count of one. The chain has TRBV6-1 and TRBJ1-6, with D possibly matching TRBD1 (6 bases). V lost 6 bases to trimming and J lost 2 bases, with 8 bases between them. In germline, CDR1 is MNHNS, CDR2 SASEGT. This CDR3 has 14 amino acids. The chain's CDR3 is CASRGTTYNSPLHF. CDR3 nucleotides: TGTGCCAGCAGGGGGACAACCTATAATTCACCCCTCCACTTT.

The gene calls are TRBV5-6 and TRBJ1-1, with TRBD1 as a possible D gene (5 bases). CDR1 and CDR2 from the germline V gene are SGHDT and YYEEEE. Trimming left V 0 bases short and J 5 bases short, with 14 bases between. This CDR3 has 15 residues. The DNA of the CDR3 is TGTGCCAGCAGCTTGGCGGTAGGGAGGGGAACTGAAGCTTTCTTT. Protein product: CASSLAVGRGTEAFF. Full variable domain (remainder filled in from reference TRBV5-6 and TRBJ1-1): DAGVTQSPTHLIKTRGQQVTLRCSPKSGHDTVSWYQQALGQGPQFIFQYYEEEERQRGNFPDRFSGHQFPNYSSELNVNALLLGDSALYLCASSLAVGRGTEAFFGQGTRLTVV.

This sequence joins TRBV25-1 and TRBJ2-5; a weak D match, TRBD1 (6 bases). With 4 bases removed from V and 9 bases from J, the gap between germline ends came to 18 bases. CDR3 length: 14 residues. Germline-derived CDR1 and CDR2 are MGHDK and SYGVNS. This CDR3 reads CASSVPGHLEAQYF. The CDR3, as DNA: TGTGCCAGCAGTGTACCGGGACACCTGGAGGCCCAGTACTTC.

The chain is built from TRBV6-1 and TRBJ1-1, with 7 bases that match TRBD1. J lost 3 bases, V lost 6 bases, and 4 bases had no gene match. Germline V lookup: CDR1 MNHNS, CDR2 SASEGT. The CDR3 runs 13 residues. The chain's CDR3 is CASRQGWYTEAFF. The CDR3 coding sequence is TGTGCCAGCAGACAGGGGTGGTACACTGAAGCTTTCTTT.

For this clone: Distinct nucleotide sequences in the sample also encode this CDR3. The chain recombines TRBV11-2 with TRBJ1-3; D is possibly TRBD1 (5 bases). V lost 5 bases to trimming and J lost 0 bases, with 14 bases between them. Germline-derived CDR1 and CDR2 are SGHAT and FQNNGV. The CDR3 runs to 16 residues. The CDR3 DNA is TGTGCCAGCAGCGGGCGACAGAGACCCTCTGGAAACACCATATATTTT. Its protein product is CASSGRQRPSGNTIYF. The full variable domain, in which reference TRBV11-2 and TRBJ1-3 provide the parts outside the CDR3, is EAGVAQSPRYKIIEKRQSVAFWCNPISGHATLYWYQQILGQGPKLLIQFQNNGVVDDSQLPKDRFSAERLKGVDSTLKIQPAKLEDSAVYLCASSGRQRPSGNTIYFGEGSWLTVV.

A word on this clone: Within the sample, other DNA sequences also encode this same CDR3. The chain employs TRBV27 and TRBJ1-1; the D is unclear. The CDR3 is 13 amino acids. Trimming cost V 3 bases and J 1 base, with 6 bases left between them. CDR1 and CDR2 (germline): MNHEY, SMNVEV (reference sequence). The CDR3 spells CASSLQENTEAFF. The CDR3 nucleotides read TGTGCCAGCAGTTTGCAGGAGAACACTGAAGCTTTCTTT.

The gene calls are TRBV4-1 and TRBJ2-3, with D possibly TRBD2 on 5 matching bases. The CDR3 extends over 15 amino acids. CDR1 and CDR2 from the germline V gene are MGHRA and YSYEKL. V was trimmed by 2 bases and J by 0 bases, leaving 9 bases between them. CDR3 amino acids: CASSQRGSSTDTQYF. In nucleotides, the CDR3 is TGCGCCAGCAGCCAACGGGGATCTAGCACAGATACGCAGTATTTT.

The J gene is TRBJ2-3, the V gene TRBV7-3, with D maybe TRBD1 (6 bases). V lost 5 bases and J 1 base, leaving 13 bases between the germline ends. CDR3 length: 15 amino acids. Germline lookup yields CDR1 SGHTA and CDR2 FQGTGA. The CDR3 loop is CASSPGAAGTDTQYF. The CDR3 DNA follows: TGTGCCAGCAGCCCAGGGGCGGCGGGCACAGATACGCAGTATTTT.

The V and J genes are TRBV7-8 and TRBJ2-1; 11 nucleotides align to TRBD2. V lost 5 bases to trimming and J lost 0 bases; unmatched junction nucleotides: 6. The CDR3 loop spans 17 amino acids. Germline V gene data show CDR1 as SGHVS and CDR2 as FQNEAQ. CDR3 DNA: TGTGCCAGCAGCCTCACTAGCGGGGGACTCTCCTACAATGAGCAGTTCTTC. It specifies CASSLTSGGLSYNEQFF.

The chain links TRBV19 to TRBJ1-5, with no clear D. Per germline, CDR1 LNHDA and CDR2 SQIVND (reference sequence). This CDR3 spans 12 amino acids. Trimming cost V 8 bases and J 1 base, with 6 bases left between them. The CDR3 spells CASSGSNQPQHF. The CDR3 nucleotides read TGTGCCAGTTCGGGGAGCAATCAGCCCCAGCATTTT.

This clone is a singleton in its sample. The V gene is TRBV5-7, the J gene TRBJ1-5, with a possible D match to TRBD1 (6 bases). TRBV5-7 is labeled an ORF, and its function is uncertain. The CDR3 totals 12 residues. Trimming cost V 4 bases and J 7 bases, with 9 bases left between them. CDR3: CASSPQGQPQHF. CDR3 DNA: TGTGCCAGCAGCCCCCAGGGGCAGCCCCAGCATTTT.

The chain carries TRBV15 and TRBJ2-7; TRBD2 matches at 9 bases. Germline CDR1 and CDR2: LNHNV and YYDKDF (reference sequence). The CDR3 consists of 15 residues. The J segment lost 5 bases and the V segment lost 0 bases, leaving 5 bases of the junction unmatched. CDR3 region: CATSRDRGGRDEQYF. The CDR3 region has the DNA TGTGCCACCAGCAGAGATCGAGGCGGGAGGGACGAGCAGTACTTC.

The chain recombines TRBV27 with TRBJ1-2; the match to TRBD1 covers 10 bases. CDR3 length: 15 amino acids. Germline V gene data show CDR1 as MNHEY and CDR2 as SMNVEV (reference sequence). Trimming took 4 bases from V and 3 from J; bases not matched to a gene: 5. CDR3 DNA: TGTGCCAGCAGTTCAGCCGGGACAGGGGACTATGGCTACACCTTC. This gives the protein CASSSAGTGDYGYTF.

The chain combines TRBV6-1 with TRBJ1-1; TRBD1 might be the D (5 bases). The CDR3 is 16 amino acids. With 4 bases removed from V and 1 base from J, the gap between germline ends came to 16 bases. Germline CDR1 and CDR2: MNHNS and SASEGT. Written as DNA, the CDR3 is TGTGCCAGCAGTGCACCGGTCGGGGGGAGGAACACTGAAGCTTTCTTT. The encoded protein is CASSAPVGGRNTEAFF.

This clone has a handful of counts. In DNA, the CDR3 is TGTGCCAGCAGCCCGGCGGACTCAAGTCCCAATTCACCCCTCCACTTT. It encodes CASSPADSSPNSPLHF. The chain couples TRBV11-3 to TRBJ1-6; no clear D gene. CDR3 length: 16 amino acids. Between the trimmed V and J ends, which lost 5 bases and 7 bases, there was a span of 18 bases. Looked up from germline, CDR1 is SGHNT and CDR2 is YENEEA.

This chain links TRBV6-5 with TRBJ1-6; D is perhaps TRBD1 (6 bases). Germline CDR1 is MNHEY and CDR2 is SVGAGI. The CDR3 totals 15 residues. Trimming pared 2 bases from V and 5 bases from J, leaving 10 bases between. The CDR3 sequence is CASSYSQGNNSPLHF. The CDR3 region has the DNA TGTGCCAGCAGTTACAGCCAGGGGAATAATTCACCCCTCCACTTT.

This clone occurred a few times. This chain links TRBV28 with TRBJ1-1; 8 positions match TRBD1. Trimming cost V 0 bases and J 4 bases; bases outside gene matches: 4. This CDR3 has 15 residues. Germline-derived CDR1 and CDR2 are MDHEN and SYDVKM. The CDR3 sequence is CASSLWDRASTEAFF. The CDR3 DNA follows: TGTGCCAGCAGTTTATGGGACAGGGCTAGCACTGAAGCTTTCTTT.

The chain joins TRBV6-5 to TRBJ2-7, with D possibly being TRBD1 (6 bases). V shed 2 bases and J shed 2 bases, with 16 bases lying between them. The CDR3 has 16 amino acids. In germline, CDR1 is MNHEY, CDR2 SVGAGI. The CDR3 DNA reads TGTGCCAGCAGTTACCTGGACAGAGGAACTACCTACGAGCAGTACTTC. This encodes CASSYLDRGTTYEQYF.

The chain carries TRBV14 and TRBJ1-1; no clear D. Germline CDR1 reads SGHDN; CDR2 reads FVKESK. Trimming left V 3 bases short and J 1 base short, with 6 bases between. This CDR3 contains 13 residues. The CDR3 DNA sequence: TGTGCCAGCAGCCATTCCCGGAACACTGAAGCTTTCTTT. Its translation is CASSHSRNTEAFF.

This chain connects TRBV5-8 to TRBJ2-1; 11 bases map to TRBD2. V lost 3 bases, J lost 9 bases, and 8 bases stayed unmatched. Germline loops: CDR1 SGHTS, CDR2 YDEGEE. The CDR3 extends over 15 amino acids. As DNA, the CDR3 is TGTGCCAGCAGCTGGGGGACTAGCGGAGACTTTGAGCAGTTCTTC. It yields the protein CASSWGTSGDFEQFF.

In this sample, this clone turned up a few times. V is TRBV28 and J is TRBJ2-7; a possible D gene is TRBD2 (5 bases). This CDR3 spans 15 amino acids. Trimming left V 3 bases short and J 7 bases short, with 19 bases between. CDR1 and CDR2 from the germline V gene are MDHEN and SYDVKM. CDR3 DNA: TGTGCCAGCAGTTTGAGTTCGGACGGGAAGGGAGAGCAGTACTTC. Amino acid sequence: CASSLSSDGKGEQYF.